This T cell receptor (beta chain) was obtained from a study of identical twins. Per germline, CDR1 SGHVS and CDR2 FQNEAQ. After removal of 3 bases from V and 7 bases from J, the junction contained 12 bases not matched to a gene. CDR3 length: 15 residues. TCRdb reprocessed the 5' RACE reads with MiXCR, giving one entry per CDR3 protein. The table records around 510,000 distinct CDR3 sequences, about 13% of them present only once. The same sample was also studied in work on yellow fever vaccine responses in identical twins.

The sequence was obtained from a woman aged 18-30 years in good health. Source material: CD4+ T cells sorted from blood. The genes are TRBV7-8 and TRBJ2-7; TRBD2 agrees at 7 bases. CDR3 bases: TGTGCCAGCAGCTTGACGGGCGCGGGAGTTAGGGAGCAGTACTTC. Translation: CASSLTGAGVREQYF.